Detailed here is one T cell receptor (beta chain). Its antigen is not yet known. Base qualities were left out, and no much larger clone turns up one base away. The sample is drawn from a study of CD8 T cells in Susac syndrome (dated by TCRdb to between 2018 and 2021). Regarding the study in general: Among the Susac syndrome patients who were sequenced, clinically active disease was present in six and clinical remission was observed in about eight. At blood withdrawal, Susac syndrome patients were therapy-naive, treated with corticosteroids (with IVIg additionally given to some), or treated with IVIg alone. The study used repertoire sequencing to test whether antigen drove CD8+ T cell activation and differentiation in Susac syndrome.

V drops 0 bases and J drops 2 bases, leaving 9 bases in between. From its cysteine to its phenylalanine, the CDR3 spans 15 amino acids. Only the CDR3 part of the read is kept: 45 bases, read in frame from the first base. From the germline V gene, CDR1 is MGHRA and CDR2 is YSYEKL. RNA was extracted using the RNeasy kit, and about 0.45 to 1 microgram was reverse transcribed with random hexamers. The immunoSEQ multiplex PCR assay, covering 54 Vbeta and 13 Jbeta segments, was used to amplify TCR beta CDR3 regions. PCR amplification bias was corrected by using a synthetic template baseline for primer optimization and computational correction. As for how the authors treated the data: Only productive sequences were kept, with reads annotated to V, D and J genes according to IMGT and analyzed in immunoSEQ Analyzer. Clonality was calculated as one minus the Shannon entropy normalized by log2 of the number of productive unique sequences. Public and private clones were assessed among the 100 most prevalent clones of each patient and control. Clones were defined as Susac-specific if absent from the healthy and MS cohorts, from around 1,000 published viral clones and from other ImmuneACCESS disease sequences. TCRdb trimmed the raw reads at Q25, called clones with MiXCR and kept productive beta chains. Every entry covers one CDR3 protein and lists the most common genes and DNA from its rows. These V and J calls originate from TCRdb's pipeline instead of the authors' own analysis. For this sample there are 120,000 or so distinct CDR3 sequences; over 95% appear just once. Together, the top ten hold more than 0.12% of the sample.

Peripheral blood CD8+ and CD4+ T cells from healthy donors, Susac syndrome patients and multiple sclerosis patients were profiled using high-throughput TCR beta sequencing. Susac syndrome patients met recently defined diagnostic criteria for definite or probable disease. Bulk CD8+ and CD4+ T cells were purified by magnetic negative isolation, whereas CD8+ TEMRA cells were enriched by FACS. Blood was drawn into EDTA tubes, processed within 24 hours, and PBMCs were isolated by density gradient centrifugation. PBMCs intended for TCR sequencing were cryopreserved in liquid nitrogen and were subsequently thawed in a 37 degrees C water bath. A purity of at least 90% was achieved for sorted or isolated CD4+, CD8+ and CD8+ TEMRA cells. Results and caveats for the whole study, not just this receptor: In the CD4+ T cell repertoire of Susac syndrome patients, clonal expansion was not detected. The number of individuals in the TCR sequencing and HLA analysis was recognized as being relatively small.

Sequenced sample: CD4+ T cells from PBMCs. This TCR derives from a human donor with Susac syndrome. The rearrangement joined TRBV4-1 to TRBJ2-3; the D gene is perhaps TRBD1 or TRBD2, each of them matching over 5 bases. The CDR3: CASSQDRGPTDTQYF. The nucleotide sequence reads TGCGCCAGCAGCCAAGATAGGGGACCCACAGATACGCAGTATTTT.